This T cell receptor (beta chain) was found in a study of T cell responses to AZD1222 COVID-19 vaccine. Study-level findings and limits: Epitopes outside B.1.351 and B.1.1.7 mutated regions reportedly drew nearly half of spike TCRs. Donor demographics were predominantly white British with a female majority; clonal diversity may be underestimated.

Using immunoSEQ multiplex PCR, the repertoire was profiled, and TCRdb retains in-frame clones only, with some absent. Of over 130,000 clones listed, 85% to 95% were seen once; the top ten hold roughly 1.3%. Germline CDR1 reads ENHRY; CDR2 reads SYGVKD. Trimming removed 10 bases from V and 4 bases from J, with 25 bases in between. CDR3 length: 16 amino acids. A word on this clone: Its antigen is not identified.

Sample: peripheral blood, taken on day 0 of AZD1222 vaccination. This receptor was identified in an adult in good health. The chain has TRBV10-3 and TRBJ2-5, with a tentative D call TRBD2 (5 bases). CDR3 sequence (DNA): TGTGCCACCGCCCATGGTGCGGGTGGGGTGGGAGAGACCCAGTACTTC. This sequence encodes CATAHGAGGVGETQYF.